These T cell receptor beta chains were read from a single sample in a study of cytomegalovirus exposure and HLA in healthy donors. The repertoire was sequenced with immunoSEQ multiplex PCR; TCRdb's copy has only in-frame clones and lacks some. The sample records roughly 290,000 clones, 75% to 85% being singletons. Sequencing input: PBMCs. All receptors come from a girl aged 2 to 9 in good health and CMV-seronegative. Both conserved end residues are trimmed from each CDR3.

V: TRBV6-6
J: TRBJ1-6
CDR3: ASSYRQELNSPLH

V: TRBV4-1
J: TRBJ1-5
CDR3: ASSPSGRGSPSRYSNQPQH

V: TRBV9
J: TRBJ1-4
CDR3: ASSARGRFEKLF

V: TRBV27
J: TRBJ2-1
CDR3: ASSLGGGPLMI

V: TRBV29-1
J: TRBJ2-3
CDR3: SATFDTQY

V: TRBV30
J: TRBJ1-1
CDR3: AWSVGGAQFMNTEAF

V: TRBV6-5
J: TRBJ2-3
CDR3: ASSRTSGASDTQY

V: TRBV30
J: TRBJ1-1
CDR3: AWTRQGFTEAF

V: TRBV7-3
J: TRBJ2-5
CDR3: ASSGTGTGQETQY

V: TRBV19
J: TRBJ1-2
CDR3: ASSKGVYYGYT

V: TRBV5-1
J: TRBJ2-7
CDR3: ASSFRGGGLGDEQY

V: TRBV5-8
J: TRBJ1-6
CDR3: ASTTSRLALH

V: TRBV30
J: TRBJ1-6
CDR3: AWSLPGRAALPPLH

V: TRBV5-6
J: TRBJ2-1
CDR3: ASSLIRETSYNEQF

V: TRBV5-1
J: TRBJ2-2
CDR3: ASRYSPGELF

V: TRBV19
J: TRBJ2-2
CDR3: ASSPTDRNTGELF

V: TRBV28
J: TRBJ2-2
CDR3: ASSSTGLTGELF

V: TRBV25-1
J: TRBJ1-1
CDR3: ASSGTGTSAF

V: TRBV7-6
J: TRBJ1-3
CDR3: ASSLAEIPIRSSGNTIY

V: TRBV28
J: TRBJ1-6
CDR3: ASRGGSSYNSPLH

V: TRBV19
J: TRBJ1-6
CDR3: ASSTNGGDSPLH

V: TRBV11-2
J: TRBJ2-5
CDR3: ASSVWAETQY

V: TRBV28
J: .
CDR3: ASSLGTGGAYEQY

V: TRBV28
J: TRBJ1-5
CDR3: ASSFPGIHQPQH

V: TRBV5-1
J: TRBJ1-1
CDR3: ASSLGTENTEAF

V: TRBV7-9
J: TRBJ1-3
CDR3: ASSLQEDTIY

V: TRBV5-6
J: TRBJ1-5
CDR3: ASSLYRLIDRRNQPQH

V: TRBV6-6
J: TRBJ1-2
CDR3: ASSFWPRGDYGYT

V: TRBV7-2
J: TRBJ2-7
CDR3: ASSPNSRSGSSHEQY

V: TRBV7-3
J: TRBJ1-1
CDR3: ASSPSGTGANTEAF

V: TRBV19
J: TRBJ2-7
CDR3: ASSIGTGPSYEQY

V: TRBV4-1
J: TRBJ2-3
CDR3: ASSRLTSGSEGTDTQY

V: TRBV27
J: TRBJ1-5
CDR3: ASSPQPYSNQPQH

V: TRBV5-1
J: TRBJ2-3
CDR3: ASSLGLAGGPTDTQY

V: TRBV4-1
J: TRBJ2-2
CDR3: ASSQVRNTGELF

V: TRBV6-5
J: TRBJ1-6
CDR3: ASSYLTGIIDSPLH

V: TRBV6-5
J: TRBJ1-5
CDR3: ASSYSRDTHQPQH

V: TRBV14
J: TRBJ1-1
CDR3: ASATANTEAF

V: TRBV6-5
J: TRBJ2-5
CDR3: ASSYRFGKPQETQY

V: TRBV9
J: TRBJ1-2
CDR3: ASKTGGYGYT

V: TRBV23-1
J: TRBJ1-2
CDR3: ASSQLSTDPGTGVSANYGYT

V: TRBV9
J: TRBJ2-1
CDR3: ASSSSGTAYNEQF

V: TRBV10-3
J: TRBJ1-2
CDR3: AISEQRNTGFT

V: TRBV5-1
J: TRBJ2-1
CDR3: ASSLVLAGDDNEQF

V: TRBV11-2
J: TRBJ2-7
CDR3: ASSLLSGMPEQY

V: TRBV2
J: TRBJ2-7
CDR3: ASSDSGMSSYEQY

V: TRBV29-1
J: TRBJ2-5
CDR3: SVERGPGETQY

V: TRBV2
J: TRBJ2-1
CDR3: ASAGETYNEQF

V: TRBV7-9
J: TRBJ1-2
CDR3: ASSFQGLGYGYT

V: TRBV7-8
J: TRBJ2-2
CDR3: ASSLGRSGELF

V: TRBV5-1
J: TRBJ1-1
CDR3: ASSSQGGGTEAF

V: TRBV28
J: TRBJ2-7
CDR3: ASSRGTGRFYEQY

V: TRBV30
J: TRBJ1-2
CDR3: AYLTGYYGYT

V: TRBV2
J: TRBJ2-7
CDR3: ASIAGGFAYEQY

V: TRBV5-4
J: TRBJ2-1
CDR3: ASSLATEQF